This TCR beta chain was found in a study of blood T cell repertoires in COVID-19. Clones were sequenced by immunoSEQ multiplex PCR, and TCRdb holds only the in-frame ones, with some missing. Of under 300,000 clones in the sample, around 80% were seen once. Germline assignment: CDR1 SGHRS and CDR2 YFSETQ. The CDR3 is 14 residues long. V was cut by 4 bases and J by 5 bases, with 15 bases left in between. The sequence came from a woman between 18 and 29 years old with acute or convalescent COVID-19. The sample was peripheral blood. The chain uses TRBV5-1 and TRBJ2-5, with D maybe TRBD2 (5 bases). The CDR3 nucleotides are TGCGCCAGCAGCCTTTCGAGGGCCGGGGAGACCCAGTACTTC. Translated, it gives CASSLSRAGETQYF.